Presented here are 27 T cell receptor beta chains from one specimen sequenced in a study of blood T cell repertoires in COVID-19. Produced via immunoSEQ multiplex PCR; TCRdb's table is partial and in-frame only. This table holds roughly 150,000 clones, 85% found once. Sample: peripheral blood. All receptors derive from a man aged 50 or older with acute or convalescent COVID-19.

CDR3 coding DNA: TGTGCCAGCAGCTTGGGGGGGGATAATTCACCCCTCCACTTT. As protein: CASSLGGDNSPLHF. V usage is TRBV11-3 and J usage is TRBJ1-6; D is possibly TRBD1 (5 bases). V lost 3 bases and J lost 5, with 8 bases in between. The CDR3 loop spans 14 amino acids. The germline V gene encodes CDR1 SGHNT and CDR2 YENEEA.

This chain connects TRBV19 to TRBJ1-1; tentative D call: TRBD1 (5 bases). The CDR3 is 12 residues long. Trimming left V 4 bases short and J 8 bases short, with 11 bases between. CDR1 and CDR2 (germline): LNHDA, SQIVND (reference sequence). CDR3 sequence reads: CASSTKTAEAFF. As DNA, the CDR3 is TGTGCCAGTAGTACTAAGACAGCCGAAGCTTTCTTT. The entire variable domain, with the rest obtained from reference TRBV19 and TRBJ1-1, is as follows: DGGITQSPKYLFRKEGQNVTLSCEQNLNHDAMYWYRQDPGQGLRLIYYSQIVNDFQKGDIAEGYSVSREKKESFPLTVTSAQKNPTAFYLCASSTKTAEAFFGQGTRLTVV.

This clone was detected a few times. The genes are TRBV30 and TRBJ1-6; 9 nucleotides match TRBD1. This CDR3 has 15 residues. Trimming at V came to 2 bases and at J to 5 bases, leaving 4 bases not matched to a gene. Germline V lookup: CDR1 GTSNPN, CDR2 SVGIG (reference sequence). The CDR3 region has the DNA TGTGCCTGGAGTTTCCGGGACAGGGATAATTCACCCCTCCACTTT. This translates into CAWSFRDRDNSPLHF.

The CDR3 is CAWSVQGGGYTF. The CDR3 DNA is TGTGCCTGGAGTGTACAAGGGGGCGGCTACACCTTC. The chain recombines TRBV30 with TRBJ1-2; TRBD1 agrees at 7 bases. Germline trimming cut 0 bases from V and 8 bases from J; bases unmatched to any gene: 3. Germline V gene lookup returns CDR1 GTSNPN and CDR2 SVGIG (reference sequence). The CDR3 length is 12 residues. The full variable domain, with the rest looked up from reference TRBV30 and TRBJ1-2, is SQTIHQWPATLVQPVGSPLSLECTVEGTSNPNLYWYRQAAGRGLQLLFYSVGIGQISSEVPQNLSASRPQDRQFILSSKKLLLSDSGFYLCAWSVQGGGYTFGSGTRLTVV.

In this sample, this clone turned up once. The V gene is TRBV2, the J gene TRBJ1-5; no clear D gene. This CDR3 is built from 13 residues. The germline gives CDR1 SNHLY, CDR2 FYNNEI. Deletions cut 8 bases from V and 7 bases from J, with 15 bases between. CDR3 protein: CASWRVPGQPQHF. CDR3 nucleotides: TGTGCCAGCTGGAGGGTGCCGGGCCAGCCCCAGCATTTT.

The chain has TRBV4-1 and TRBJ1-6, with 7 bases aligning to TRBD1. CDR3 length equals 16 residues. Looked up from germline, CDR1 is MGHRA and CDR2 is YSYEKL. Losses at the gene ends were 4 bases for V and 7 bases for J; bases not matched to a gene: 10. CDR3: CASSRGQAVANSPLHF. CDR3 sequence (DNA): TGCGCCAGCAGCCGTGGACAGGCGGTTGCCAATTCACCCCTCCACTTT.

V usage is TRBV4-1 and J usage is TRBJ2-4, with D uncertain. Per the germline V gene, CDR1 is MGHRA and CDR2 is YSYEKL. V lost 3 bases and J lost 1, with 10 bases in between. The CDR3 totals 15 residues. In nucleotides, the CDR3 is TGCGCCAGCAGCCATCCACCGGAGGCCAAAAACATTCAGTACTTC. It yields the protein CASSHPPEAKNIQYF.

Only one count was recorded for this clone. The chain uses TRBV7-9 and TRBJ1-4; D ambiguous. Looked up from germline, CDR1 is SEHNR and CDR2 is FQNEAQ (reference sequence). The CDR3 is 12 residues long. V gave up 4 bases and J gave up 7 bases, with 7 bases separating them. CDR3 residues: CASSSGLEKLFF. CDR3 bases: TGTGCCAGCAGCTCAGGTCTTGAAAAACTGTTTTTT.

This clone was observed a single time. The chain combines TRBV3-1 (or the pseudogene TRBV3-2) with TRBJ1-5; the match to TRBD1 covers 7 bases. CDR3 length: 12 residues. CDR1 is LGHDT and CDR2 is YNNKEL in the germline V gene (reference sequence). With V trimmed by 6 bases and J by 11 bases, 7 bases remained unmatched. The DNA for the CDR3 is TGTGCCAGCAGACAGGGGTTGGGCGCCCAGCATTTT. Translating gives CASRQGLGAQHF.

The V and J genes are TRBV7-9 and TRBJ2-7, with 8 bases lining up with TRBD1. This CDR3 has 14 amino acids. The germline V gene encodes CDR1 SEHNR and CDR2 FQNEAQ (reference sequence). After removal of 6 bases from V and 2 bases from J, the junction contained 6 bases not matched to a gene. CDR3 nucleotide sequence: TGTGCCAGCAGTGCCGGGACAGGTCCCTACGAGCAGTACTTC. Its translation: CASSAGTGPYEQYF. Full variable domain (remainder filled in from reference TRBV7-9 and TRBJ2-7): DTGVSQNPRHKITKRGQNVTFRCDPISEHNRLYWYRQTLGQGPEFLTYFQNEAQLEKSRLLSDRFSAERPKGSFSTLEIQRTEQGDSAMYLCASSAGTGPYEQYFGPGTRLTVT.

V is TRBV6-5 and J is TRBJ1-2; D possibly corresponds to TRBD1 (6 bases). Germline V gene data show CDR1 as MNHEY and CDR2 as SVGAGI. CDR3 length: 13 amino acids. The V end lost 8 bases, the J end lost 8 bases, and 18 bases lay between the germline ends. This CDR3 is CASLRGTLLGYTF. CDR3 DNA sequence: TGTGCCAGCCTCAGGGGAACCCTGTTAGGCTACACCTTC.

The rearrangement uses TRBV10-3 and TRBJ1-1; no firm D call. V lost 4 bases to trimming and J lost 2 bases, with 14 bases between them. Per the germline V gene, CDR1 is ENHRY and CDR2 is SYGVKD. The CDR3 loop spans 15 amino acids. The DNA of the CDR3 is TGTGCCATCAGTGCAGGCTTAGCGGGAAACACTGAAGCTTTCTTT. Amino acids: CAISAGLAGNTEAFF.

This chain uses TRBV10-3 with TRBJ2-7, with 9 bases identical to TRBD1. V trimming: 0 bases; J trimming: 2 bases; junction bases outside the gene matches: 5. This CDR3 comprises 16 residues. CDR1 and CDR2 (germline): ENHRY, SYGVKD. CDR3 protein: CAISESAGTGTYEQYF. The CDR3 region has the DNA TGTGCCATCAGTGAGTCAGCAGGGACAGGGACCTACGAGCAGTACTTC.

V gene TRBV6-5 combines with J gene TRBJ2-7; possible D gene TRBD1, 5 bases. The CDR3 sequence is 15 residues long. Trimming removed 5 bases at V and 2 bases at J, with 16 bases between. Germline loops: CDR1 MNHEY, CDR2 SVGAGI. CDR3 loop: CASSLLRDSPYEQYF. The CDR3 DNA sequence: TGTGCCAGCAGTCTCCTCAGGGATTCCCCCTACGAGCAGTACTTC.

The chain combines TRBV28 with TRBJ1-6; D is possibly TRBD1 (6 bases). The CDR3 is 16 residues long. Germline CDR1 reads MDHEN; CDR2 reads SYDVKM. V lost 4 bases and J 6 bases, leaving 16 bases between the germline ends. The CDR3 DNA sequence: TGTGCCAGCAGTTCCGGACAGCGGGGATCTAATTCACCCCTCCACTTT. Amino acids: CASSSGQRGSNSPLHF.

The gene calls are TRBV9 and TRBJ2-1, with D possibly TRBD1 on 5 matching bases. Trimming removed 4 bases at V and 4 bases at J, with 15 bases between. The germline gives CDR1 SGDLS, CDR2 YYNGEE. The CDR3 extends over 15 amino acids. DNA of the CDR3: TGTGCCAGCAGCCCCCAGGGCACCCATTACAATGAGCAGTTCTTC. Protein: CASSPQGTHYNEQFF.

The rearrangement joins TRBV27 to TRBJ2-1; 10 bases fit TRBD2. The CDR3 has 17 amino acids. V trimming: 2 bases; J trimming: 0 bases; junction bases outside the gene matches: 4. Looked up from germline, CDR1 is MNHEY and CDR2 is SMNVEV (reference sequence). The CDR3 nucleotides read TGTGCCAGCAGTTTACTGGCTAGCGGGAGCTCCTACAATGAGCAGTTCTTC. Encoded protein: CASSLLASGSSYNEQFF.

The chain joins TRBV24-1 to TRBJ2-3, with 9 bases lining up with TRBD1. The trim removed 0 bases at V and 4 bases at J, leaving 4 bases unmatched. There are 16 residues in the CDR3. The germline V gene encodes CDR1 KGHDR and CDR2 SFDVKD. CDR3 in amino acids: CATSDLGQGRADTQYF. In DNA, the CDR3 is TGTGCCACCAGTGATTTGGGACAGGGGAGGGCAGATACGCAGTATTTT.

The rearrangement uses TRBV7-3 and TRBJ2-5; D is possibly TRBD2 (5 bases). The CDR3 is 13 residues long. From germline, CDR1 is SGHTA and CDR2 FQGTGA. Trimming took 1 base from V and 2 from J, leaving 5 bases between them. The CDR3 protein is CASSLRTQETQYF. The CDR3 DNA is TGTGCCAGCAGCTTAAGGACTCAAGAGACCCAGTACTTC. Full variable domain (rest looked up from reference TRBV7-3 and TRBJ2-5): GAGVSQTPSNKVTEKGKYVELRCDPISGHTALYWYRQSLGQGPEFLIYFQGTGAADDSGLPNDRFFAVRPEGSVSTLKIQRTERGDSAVYLCASSLRTQETQYFGPGTRLLVL.

This rearrangement joins TRBV19 to TRBJ1-6; TRBD1 matches at 7 bases. The V gene end was trimmed by 10 bases and the J gene end by 6 bases; junction bases not matched to a gene: 12. The germline V gene encodes CDR1 LNHDA and CDR2 SQIVND (reference sequence). The CDR3 extends over 15 amino acids. The CDR3 is CATRTDRAGNSPLHF. DNA for the CDR3: TGTGCCACAAGAACCGACAGGGCGGGTAATTCACCCCTCCACTTT. The whole variable domain, filled in from reference TRBV19 and TRBJ1-6, reads DGGITQSPKYLFRKEGQNVTLSCEQNLNHDAMYWYRQDPGQGLRLIYYSQIVNDFQKGDIAEGYSVSREKKESFPLTVTSAQKNPTAFYLCATRTDRAGNSPLHFGNGTRLTVT.

In DNA form, the CDR3 reads TGTGCCCCTCTCCGGGACAGGGATTCCTACGAGCAGTACTTC. Its translation is CAPLRDRDSYEQYF. V is TRBV11-3 and J is TRBJ2-7, with 9 bases aligning to TRBD1. The CDR3 length is 14 residues. The V gene's germline CDR1 is SGHNT and CDR2 YENEEA. J was trimmed by 1 base and V by 11 bases; bases with no gene match: 9.

The V gene is TRBV5-8, the J gene TRBJ1-4; TRBD1 matches at 7 bases. The V and J ends lost 4 bases and 8 bases, in that order; junction bases with no gene match: 8. The CDR3 sequence is 14 residues long. The germline CDR1 and CDR2 sequences are SGHTS and YDEGEE. The CDR3 protein is CASSSRQGVEKLFF. CDR3 nucleotides: TGTGCCAGCAGCAGCAGACAGGGCGTCGAAAAACTGTTTTTT. Variable domain in full (rest from reference TRBV5-8 and TRBJ1-4): EAGVTQSPTHLIKTRGQQATLRCSPISGHTSVYWYQQALGLGLQFLLWYDEGEERNRGNFPPRFSGRQFPNYSSELNVNALELEDSALYLCASSSRQGVEKLFFGSGTQLSVL.

J is TRBJ2-7 and V is TRBV18; TRBD1 aligns across 10 bases. This CDR3 contains 17 residues. Germline V gives CDR1 KGHSH, CDR2 LQKENI. Unmatched junction bases numbered 9, after V lost 2 bases and J lost 2 bases. Written as DNA, the CDR3 is TGTGCCAGCTCACCATTGGCACCGGGACAGGGGCCCTACGAGCAGTACTTC. Its protein product is CASSPLAPGQGPYEQYF.

The rearrangement uses TRBV20-1 and TRBJ2-7; the D gene is possibly TRBD1 (5 bases). Trimming pared 3 bases from V and 0 bases from J, leaving 12 bases between. Germline V gene data show CDR1 as DFQATT and CDR2 as SNEGSKA (reference sequence). The length of the CDR3 is 14 residues. The CDR3 loop is CSASSQVSSYEQYF. CDR3 in DNA: TGCAGTGCTAGTTCACAGGTCAGCTCCTACGAGCAGTACTTC.

The chain employs TRBV5-1 and TRBJ2-1, with 7 bases identical to TRBD2. Germline CDR1 and CDR2: SGHRS and YFSETQ. This CDR3 region has 15 residues. Germline trimming cut 3 bases from V and 5 bases from J; bases unmatched to any gene: 8. The chain's CDR3 is CASSWGGISDNEQFF. The CDR3 nucleotides read TGCGCCAGCAGCTGGGGGGGAATTAGCGACAATGAGCAGTTCTTC.

The rearrangement links TRBV4-1 to TRBJ1-1; tentative D call: TRBD1 (6 bases). The CDR3 has 14 residues. Trimming left V 2 bases short and J 2 bases short, with 9 bases between. CDR1 MGHRA and CDR2 YSYEKL come from the germline V gene. This CDR3 reads CASSQPGHNTEAFF. In DNA, the CDR3 is TGCGCCAGCAGCCAACCGGGACATAACACTGAAGCTTTCTTT.

The chain carries TRBV27 and TRBJ2-7, with D tentatively TRBD1 (6 bases). Trimming took off 9 bases at V and 2 bases at J, with 14 bases between the two ends. Germline V CDR1 and CDR2: MNHEY, SMNVEV (reference sequence). The CDR3 extends over 13 amino acids. In DNA, the CDR3 is TGTGCCAGTAAAGAACAGGGTACCTACGAGCAGTACTTC. Protein: CASKEQGTYEQYF.